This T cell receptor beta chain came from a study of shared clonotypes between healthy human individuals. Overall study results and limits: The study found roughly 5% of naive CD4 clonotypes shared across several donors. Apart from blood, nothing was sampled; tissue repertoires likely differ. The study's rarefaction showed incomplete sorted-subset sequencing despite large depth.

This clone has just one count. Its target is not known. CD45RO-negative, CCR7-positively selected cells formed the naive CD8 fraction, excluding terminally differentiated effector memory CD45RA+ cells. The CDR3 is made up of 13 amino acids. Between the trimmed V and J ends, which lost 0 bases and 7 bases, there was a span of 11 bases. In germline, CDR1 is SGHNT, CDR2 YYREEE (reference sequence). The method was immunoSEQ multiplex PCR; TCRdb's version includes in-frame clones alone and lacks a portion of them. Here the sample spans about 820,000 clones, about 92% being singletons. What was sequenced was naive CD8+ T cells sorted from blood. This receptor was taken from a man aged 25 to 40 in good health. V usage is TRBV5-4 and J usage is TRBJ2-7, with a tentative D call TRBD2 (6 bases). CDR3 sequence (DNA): TGTGCCAGCAGCTTGGTTATGGCGGGGGAGCAGTACTTC. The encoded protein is CASSLVMAGEQYF.